The T cell receptor beta chain under discussion was sequenced for a study of OX40 agonist ivuxolimab in advanced cancers. Whole-study context: Dose-escalation subjects each had hepatocellular carcinoma, melanoma, renal cell or head and neck cancer.

Sequenced by immunoSEQ multiplex PCR; TCRdb stores in-frame clones only, minus some. The top ten clones hold less than 1.1% of a sample with approximately 130,000 clones, approximately 90% of them seen once. With autoimmune disease history or systemic immunosuppression, patients were excluded. Study-level points and caveats: In the 0.1 to 3.0 mg/kg range, CD4+ and CD8+ blood T cells had expanded clonally by week 6.

On this clone: Its antigen is still unknown.

The CDR3 has 13 residues. V was clipped by 0 bases and J by 7 bases, with 9 bases between them. CDR1 is MNHEY and CDR2 is SVGAGI in the germline V gene. The source was CD4+ or CD8+ T cells sorted from blood, collected in a trial of the OX40 agonist ivuxolimab. The V call is TRBV6-5, the J call TRBJ1-1, with D possibly TRBD1 on 5 matching bases. The TCR comes from an adult with an advanced solid tumor such as melanoma, head and neck, liver or kidney cancer. CDR3 DNA: TGTGCCAGCAGTTACTCGGGAACAGGTGAAGCTTTCTTT. Protein: CASSYSGTGEAFF.